The rows below give T cell receptor beta chains drawn from one sample of a study of T-cell memory formation after mild COVID-19. TCRdb re-called the 5' RACE reads with MiXCR, one entry per CDR3 protein. The sample has over 350,000 distinct CDR3 sequences; 16% are singletons. The specimen was PBMCs or a T cell subset sorted from them (not recorded which). These TCRs come from a man between 18 and 35 years old who had mild COVID-19 (a few samples of this study predate the infection). Cell type and time point are not known. The CDR3 runs from the conserved cysteine through the conserved F or W. Fields, in order: J gene, V gene, D gene, clone size, CDR3 length, CDR3 protein, CDR3 DNA. A D gene is named only where the DNA matches it firmly. Only part of the rows carry a size: once, few, many, or a class if the clone is expanded.

j_gene: TRBJ2-4
v_gene: TRBV5-6
d_gene: NA
abundance: many
len: 14
CDR3aa: CASSLGGARNIQYF
CDR3nt: TGTGCCAGCAGCTTAGGGGGGGCACGGAACATTCAGTACTTC

j_gene: TRBJ2-2
v_gene: TRBV12-3/TRBV12-4
d_gene: TRBD1
abundance: once
len: 14
CDR3aa: CDSSPHRGPGELFF
CDR3nt: TGTGACAGCAGTCCACACAGGGGCCCCGGGGAGCTGTTTTTT

j_gene: TRBJ2-3
v_gene: TRBV6-6
d_gene: NA
abundance: NA
len: 16
CDR3aa: CASSYTVPEVTDTQYF
CDR3nt: TGTGCCAGCAGTTATACCGTGCCCGAGGTCACAGATACGCAGTATTTT

j_gene: TRBJ1-1
v_gene: TRBV18
d_gene: NA
abundance: many
len: 14
CDR3aa: CASSPRNLNTEAFF
CDR3nt: TGTGCCAGCTCACCAAGGAATTTGAACACTGAAGCTTTCTTT

j_gene: TRBJ2-4
v_gene: TRBV11-2
d_gene: NA
abundance: few
len: 15
CDR3aa: CASSPNPGVQNIQYF
CDR3nt: TGTGCCAGCAGCCCCAACCCGGGAGTCCAAAACATTCAGTACTTC

j_gene: TRBJ1-4
v_gene: TRBV3-1
d_gene: NA
abundance: few
len: 15
CDR3aa: CASSPPGRNGEKLFF
CDR3nt: TGTGCCAGCAGCCCCCCAGGGCGGAACGGTGAAAAACTGTTTTTT

j_gene: TRBJ2-3
v_gene: TRBV6-1
d_gene: NA
abundance: NA
len: 15
CDR3aa: CASSLSVSSTDTQYF
CDR3nt: TGTGCCAGCAGTCTTAGCGTTTCTAGCACAGATACGCAGTATTTT

j_gene: TRBJ2-5
v_gene: TRBV5-1
d_gene: TRBD2
abundance: NA
len: 15
CDR3aa: CASSLAPGGKETQYF
CDR3nt: TGCGCCAGCAGCTTGGCCCCGGGGGGGAAAGAGACCCAGTACTTC

j_gene: TRBJ2-3
v_gene: TRBV24-1
d_gene: NA
abundance: few
len: 13
CDR3aa: CATSDETPDTQYF
CDR3nt: TGTGCCACCAGTGACGAGACACCAGATACGCAGTATTTT

j_gene: TRBJ1-6
v_gene: TRBV20-1
d_gene: NA
abundance: NA
len: 15
CDR3aa: CSARDVARGNSPLHF
CDR3nt: TGCAGTGCTAGAGATGTTGCCAGAGGTAATTCACCCCTCCACTTT

j_gene: TRBJ2-3
v_gene: TRBV4-3
d_gene: NA
abundance: NA
len: 17
CDR3aa: CASSQVMQTPYTDTQYF
CDR3nt: TGCGCCAGCAGCCAAGTTATGCAGACCCCATACACAGATACGCAGTATTTT

j_gene: TRBJ2-5
v_gene: TRBV5-1
d_gene: TRBD2
abundance: many
len: 18
CDR3aa: CASSLASVAGGDGETQYF
CDR3nt: TGCGCCAGCAGCTTGGCCTCGGTAGCGGGGGGCGATGGAGAGACCCAGTACTTC

j_gene: TRBJ1-3
v_gene: TRBV7-8
d_gene: TRBD1
abundance: NA
len: 14
CDR3aa: CASSSQDRGDTIYF
CDR3nt: TGTGCCAGCAGCTCACAGGACAGGGGGGACACCATATATTTT

j_gene: TRBJ1-1
v_gene: TRBV11-2
d_gene: NA
abundance: few
len: 13
CDR3aa: CATRGWEDTEAFF
CDR3nt: TGTGCCACGAGGGGGTGGGAGGACACTGAAGCTTTCTTT

j_gene: TRBJ2-3
v_gene: TRBV20-1
d_gene: NA
abundance: NA
len: 14
CDR3aa: CSASHRDSADTQYF
CDR3nt: TGCAGTGCTAGTCACCGGGACTCGGCAGATACGCAGTATTTT

j_gene: TRBJ2-7
v_gene: TRBV5-4
d_gene: TRBD2
abundance: few
len: 15
CDR3aa: CASSDSGLVPYEQYF
CDR3nt: TGTGCCAGCAGCGACTCGGGACTAGTTCCCTACGAGCAGTACTTC

j_gene: TRBJ2-3
v_gene: TRBV13
d_gene: NA
abundance: NA
len: 18
CDR3aa: CASSLELTGEGPGDTQYF
CDR3nt: TGTGCCAGCAGCTTAGAGCTGACAGGGGAGGGTCCTGGAGATACGCAGTATTTT

j_gene: TRBJ1-4
v_gene: TRBV20-1
d_gene: NA
abundance: few
len: 15
CDR3aa: CSASSGGGTNEKLFF
CDR3nt: TGCAGTGCTAGTTCTGGGGGCGGAACTAATGAAAAACTGTTTTTT

j_gene: TRBJ2-5
v_gene: TRBV20-1
d_gene: TRBD2
abundance: few
len: 12
CDR3aa: CSAILAGGTQYF
CDR3nt: TGCAGTGCTATACTAGCGGGGGGTACCCAGTACTTC

j_gene: TRBJ2-3
v_gene: TRBV5-4
d_gene: NA
abundance: few
len: 15
CDR3aa: CASSLSPGEADTQYF
CDR3nt: TGTGCCAGCAGCTTGTCTCCAGGGGAGGCAGATACGCAGTATTTT

j_gene: TRBJ1-1
v_gene: TRBV4-3
d_gene: NA
abundance: NA
len: 14
CDR3aa: CASSLRPRNTEAFF
CDR3nt: TGCGCCAGCAGCCTACGCCCCAGGAACACTGAAGCTTTCTTT

j_gene: TRBJ1-2
v_gene: TRBV7-9
d_gene: NA
abundance: few
len: 14
CDR3aa: CASSLRNGDYGYTF
CDR3nt: TGTGCCAGCAGCTTACGGAACGGGGACTATGGCTACACCTTC

j_gene: TRBJ1-6
v_gene: TRBV20-1
d_gene: NA
abundance: few
len: 13
CDR3aa: CSARNQYNSPLHF
CDR3nt: TGCAGTGCTAGAAACCAGTATAATTCACCCCTCCACTTT

j_gene: TRBJ1-4
v_gene: TRBV5-1
d_gene: TRBD1
abundance: NA
len: 14
CDR3aa: CASSPGQGGEKLFF
CDR3nt: TGCGCCAGCAGCCCGGGACAGGGAGGAGAAAAACTGTTTTTT

j_gene: TRBJ2-7
v_gene: TRBV6-2/TRBV6-3
d_gene: TRBD1
abundance: few
len: 14
CDR3aa: CASLRTGEGYEQYF
CDR3nt: TGTGCCAGTCTAAGGACAGGGGAAGGCTACGAGCAGTACTTC

j_gene: TRBJ2-7
v_gene: TRBV12-3/TRBV12-4
d_gene: TRBD1
abundance: many
len: 14
CDR3aa: CASSPTGQAYEQYF
CDR3nt: TGTGCCAGCAGTCCGACGGGACAGGCCTACGAGCAGTACTTC

j_gene: TRBJ1-1
v_gene: TRBV9
d_gene: TRBD1
abundance: few
len: 15
CDR3aa: CASSETGDWNTEAFF
CDR3nt: TGTGCCAGCAGTGAAACAGGGGATTGGAACACTGAAGCTTTCTTT

j_gene: TRBJ1-1
v_gene: TRBV6-5
d_gene: TRBD1
abundance: many
len: 15
CDR3aa: CASSYPGQVNTEAFF
CDR3nt: TGTGCCAGCAGTTACCCCGGACAGGTCAACACTGAAGCTTTCTTT

j_gene: TRBJ1-1
v_gene: TRBV20-1
d_gene: NA
abundance: NA
len: 14
CDR3aa: CSARARQALGGAFF
CDR3nt: TGCAGTGCTAGGGCCAGACAGGCCTTGGGAGGGGCTTTCTTT

j_gene: TRBJ2-7
v_gene: TRBV6-2/TRBV6-3
d_gene: TRBD2
abundance: few
len: 15
CDR3aa: CASRQTSGGTYEQYF
CDR3nt: TGTGCCAGCAGGCAAACTAGCGGGGGCACCTACGAGCAGTACTTC

j_gene: TRBJ2-7
v_gene: TRBV11-2
d_gene: NA
abundance: many
len: 15
CDR3aa: CASSLSVGETYEQYF
CDR3nt: TGTGCCAGCAGCTTATCAGTAGGGGAAACCTACGAGCAGTACTTC

j_gene: TRBJ2-7
v_gene: TRBV20-1
d_gene: TRBD2
abundance: NA
len: 12
CDR3aa: CSAGRVGYEQYF
CDR3nt: TGCAGTGCGGGGAGGGTTGGGTACGAGCAGTACTTC

j_gene: TRBJ2-1
v_gene: TRBV12-3/TRBV12-4
d_gene: NA
abundance: few
len: 12
CDR3aa: CASTPGAREQFF
CDR3nt: TGTGCCAGCACCCCAGGGGCCCGTGAGCAGTTCTTC

j_gene: TRBJ2-1
v_gene: TRBV3-1
d_gene: NA
abundance: few
len: 11
CDR3aa: CATGPPGEQFF
CDR3nt: TGTGCCACCGGTCCCCCCGGGGAGCAGTTCTTC

j_gene: TRBJ2-1
v_gene: TRBV6-6
d_gene: NA
abundance: few
len: 14
CDR3aa: CASSEAYGTHEQFF
CDR3nt: TGTGCCAGCAGTGAAGCGTACGGGACTCATGAGCAGTTCTTC

j_gene: TRBJ1-2
v_gene: TRBV14
d_gene: NA
abundance: NA
len: 15
CDR3aa: CASSPSYPIAHGYTF
CDR3nt: TGTGCCAGCAGCCCTAGTTACCCCATCGCGCATGGCTACACCTTC

j_gene: TRBJ2-2
v_gene: TRBV5-1
d_gene: NA
abundance: NA
len: 13
CDR3aa: CASRDGNTGDLFF
CDR3nt: TGCGCCAGCAGAGACGGGAACACCGGGGACCTGTTTTTT

j_gene: TRBJ2-5
v_gene: TRBV20-1
d_gene: TRBD2
abundance: NA
len: 15
CDR3aa: CSAVPLAGVQETQYF
CDR3nt: TGCAGTGCCGTACCGCTAGCGGGGGTACAAGAGACCCAGTACTTC

j_gene: TRBJ1-5
v_gene: TRBV27
d_gene: NA
abundance: NA
len: 14
CDR3aa: CASSSGDRNQPQHF
CDR3nt: TGTGCCAGCAGTTCAGGGGATCGGAATCAGCCCCAGCATTTT

j_gene: TRBJ2-1
v_gene: TRBV5-6
d_gene: TRBD1
abundance: NA
len: 15
CDR3aa: CASSGGQGAYNEQFF
CDR3nt: TGTGCCAGCAGCGGGGGACAGGGGGCCTACAATGAGCAGTTCTTC

j_gene: TRBJ1-2
v_gene: TRBV7-9
d_gene: NA
abundance: few
len: 14
CDR3aa: CASSLFGENYGYTF
CDR3nt: TGTGCCAGCAGCTTATTCGGGGAGAACTATGGCTACACCTTC

j_gene: TRBJ1-1
v_gene: TRBV12-5
d_gene: NA
abundance: NA
len: 14
CDR3aa: CASAAEGGRTEAFF
CDR3nt: TGTGCTAGTGCCGCCGAGGGGGGCCGCACTGAAGCTTTCTTT

j_gene: TRBJ2-2
v_gene: TRBV12-5
d_gene: TRBD1
abundance: NA
len: 16
CDR3aa: CASGLGGQGNTGELFF
CDR3nt: TGTGCTAGTGGTTTGGGGGGACAGGGGAACACCGGGGAGCTGTTTTTT

j_gene: TRBJ2-3
v_gene: TRBV5-1
d_gene: NA
abundance: few
len: 14
CDR3aa: CASSFGESTDTQYF
CDR3nt: TGCGCCAGCAGCTTCGGGGAATCGACAGATACGCAGTATTTT

j_gene: TRBJ1-1
v_gene: TRBV7-2
d_gene: TRBD1
abundance: NA
len: 15
CDR3aa: CASSLVPGGGTEAFF
CDR3nt: TGTGCCAGCAGCTTAGTACCAGGGGGCGGCACTGAAGCTTTCTTT

j_gene: TRBJ1-1
v_gene: TRBV24-1
d_gene: TRBD1
abundance: NA
len: 16
CDR3aa: CATSDSPGQGKTEAFF
CDR3nt: TGTGCCACCAGTGATTCGCCGGGACAGGGGAAAACTGAAGCTTTCTTT

j_gene: TRBJ2-7
v_gene: TRBV6-2/TRBV6-3
d_gene: NA
abundance: many
len: 14
CDR3aa: CASSYSDGQPVQYF
CDR3nt: TGTGCCAGCAGTTACTCGGATGGGCAACCCGTGCAGTACTTC